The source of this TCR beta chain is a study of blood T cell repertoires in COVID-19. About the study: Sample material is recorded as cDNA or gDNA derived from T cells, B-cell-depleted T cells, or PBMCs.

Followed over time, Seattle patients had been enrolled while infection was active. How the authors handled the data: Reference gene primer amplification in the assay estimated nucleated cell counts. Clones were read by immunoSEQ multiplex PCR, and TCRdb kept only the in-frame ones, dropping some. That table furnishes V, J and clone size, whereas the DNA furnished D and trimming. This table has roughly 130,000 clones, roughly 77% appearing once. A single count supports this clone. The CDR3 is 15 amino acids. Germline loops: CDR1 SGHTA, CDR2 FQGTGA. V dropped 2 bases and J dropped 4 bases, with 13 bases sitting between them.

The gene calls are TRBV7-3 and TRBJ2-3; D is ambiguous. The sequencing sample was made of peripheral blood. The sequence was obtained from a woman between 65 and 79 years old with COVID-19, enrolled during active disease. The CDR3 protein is CASSLSPERPDTQYF. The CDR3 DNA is TGTGCCAGCAGCTTATCCCCCGAGAGGCCAGATACGCAGTATTTT.